This paragraph reports one T cell receptor beta chain. The data were taken from a study of early T cells in non-severe SARS-CoV-2 infection. CDR1 and CDR2 from the germline V gene are LNHDA and SQIVND (reference sequence). The CDR3 runs 15 residues. V gave up 5 bases and J gave up 4 bases; unmatched junction bases: 5. Individual cDNA molecules carried attached unique molecular identifiers. A single record per CDR3 protein comes from TCRdb applying MiXCR to the 5' RACE reads. The sample holds about 83,000 distinct CDR3 sequences, about 14% seen once. Input material: whole blood. This receptor was identified in an adult who was a healthcare worker with PCR-confirmed SARS-CoV-2 infection or an uninfected control (not recorded which). The chain recombines TRBV19 with TRBJ2-1, with 10 bases identical to TRBD1. CDR3 bases: TGTGCCAGTAGTTACGGGACAGGGGCATACAATGAGCAGTTCTTC. Encoded protein: CASSYGTGAYNEQFF.